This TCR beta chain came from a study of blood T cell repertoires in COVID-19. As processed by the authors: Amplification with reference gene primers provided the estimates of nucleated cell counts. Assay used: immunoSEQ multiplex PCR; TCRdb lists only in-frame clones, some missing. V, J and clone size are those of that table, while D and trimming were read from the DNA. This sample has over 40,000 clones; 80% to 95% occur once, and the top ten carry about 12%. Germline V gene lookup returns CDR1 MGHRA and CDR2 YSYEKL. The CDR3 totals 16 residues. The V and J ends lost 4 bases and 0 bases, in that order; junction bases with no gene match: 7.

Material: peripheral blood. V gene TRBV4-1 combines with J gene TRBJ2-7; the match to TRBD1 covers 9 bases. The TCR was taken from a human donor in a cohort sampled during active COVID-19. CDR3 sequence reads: CASSLAGTGISYEQYF. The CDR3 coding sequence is TGCGCCAGCAGCCTCGCCGGGACAGGGATCTCCTACGAGCAGTACTTC.